Each of the 4 T cell receptor beta chains below was sequenced from the same sample in a study of blood T cells in healthy people across ages. Then a second PCR, running roughly 6 to 12 cycles, was carried out with a sample-barcoded 5' primer and a J-beta primer mix. TCRdb passed the 5' RACE reads through MiXCR, listing each CDR3 protein once. The data hold around 1,000,000 distinct CDR3 sequences, with roughly 24% observed a single time. The data were also submitted as part of a second study, on T cells of mothers and their children.

Material: blood. Receptors were obtained from a girl aged 2 to 9 in good health.

The chain links TRBV5-1 to TRBJ2-2, with D unresolved. CDR3 length equals 15 residues. V gave up 4 bases and J gave up 0 bases, with 10 bases separating them. Germline V lookup: CDR1 SGHRS, CDR2 YFSETQ. CDR3 nucleotides: TGCGCCAGCAGCCAATTAGGGCCGAACACCGGGGAGCTGTTTTTT. Protein product: CASSQLGPNTGELFF.

The rearrangement links TRBV5-1 to TRBJ1-5, with TRBD1 identical over 7 bases. With V trimmed by 4 bases and J by 0 bases, 4 bases remained unmatched. The CDR3 is 15 residues long. Germline CDR1 is SGHRS and CDR2 is YFSETQ. DNA for the CDR3: TGCGCCAGCAGCACAGGGGCGGGTAGCAATCAGCCCCAGCATTTT. This codes for CASSTGAGSNQPQHF.

This clonotype was counted between two and nine times. The chain uses TRBV5-1 and TRBJ2-3; TRBD1 might be the D (5 bases). CDR1 and CDR2 (germline): SGHRS, YFSETQ. This CDR3 has 12 residues. V was cut by 3 bases and J by 7 bases, with 9 bases left in between. As DNA, the CDR3 is TGCGCCAGCAGCTCAAGGGGTAATACGCAGTATTTT. Its translation is CASSSRGNTQYF.

As regards this clonotype: The junction and the germline gene differ at one end; a read error may be behind it. This chain uses TRBV13 with TRBJ1-2, with D uncertain. The V gene's germline CDR1 is PRHDT and CDR2 FYEKMQ (reference sequence). This CDR3 has 14 amino acids. The CDR3 DNA reads as TGTGCCGGCAGCCAAAAGAGCGGTACCTATGGCTACACCTTC. Translating gives CAGSQKSGTYGYTF. Filled out from reference TRBV13 and TRBJ1-2, the complete variable domain reads AAGVIQSPRHLIKEKRETATLKCYPIPRHDTVYWYQQGPGQDPQFLISFYEKMQSDKGSIPDRFSAQQFSDYHSELNMSSLELGDSALYFCAGSQKSGTYGYTFGSGTRLTVV.